This entry describes one TCR beta chain. V was pared by 0 bases and J by 7 bases, with 3 bases of the junction left unmatched. Germline-derived CDR1 and CDR2 are SGHRS and YFSETQ. This CDR3 contains 14 residues. These data originate in a study of blood T cell repertoires in COVID-19. Study details: In each case, the material was cDNA or gDNA derived from T cells, B-cell-depleted T cells, or PBMCs.

As handled by the study authors: For nucleated cells, counts were estimated from reference gene primer amplification. Clones were read by immunoSEQ multiplex PCR, and TCRdb kept only the in-frame ones, dropping some. The V and J calls and clone size were taken over from that table, and D and trimming were inferred from the DNA. The profile shows some 160,000 clones, about 83% of them singletons. The V gene is TRBV5-1, the J gene TRBJ1-4; 7 bases are a match to TRBD1. The sequenced sample consisted of peripheral blood. The sequence was obtained from a woman in her 70s who had recovered from COVID-19. CDR3 coding DNA: TGCGCCAGCAGCTTGGGGGACAGCGGTGAAAAACTGTTTTTT. As protein: CASSLGDSGEKLFF.